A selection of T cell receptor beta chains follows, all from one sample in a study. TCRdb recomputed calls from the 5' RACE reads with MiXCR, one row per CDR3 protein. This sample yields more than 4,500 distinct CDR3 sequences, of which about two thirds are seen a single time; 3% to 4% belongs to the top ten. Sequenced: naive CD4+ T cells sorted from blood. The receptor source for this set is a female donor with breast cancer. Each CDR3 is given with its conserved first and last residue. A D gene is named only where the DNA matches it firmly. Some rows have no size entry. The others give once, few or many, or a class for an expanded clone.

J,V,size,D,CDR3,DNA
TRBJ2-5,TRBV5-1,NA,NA,CASSTYGAGETQYF,TGCGCCAGCAGCACCTACGGAGCTGGCGAGACCCAGTACTTC
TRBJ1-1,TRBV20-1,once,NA,CSARMDGTGGTEAFF,TGCAGTGCTAGAATGGATGGGACCGGTGGCACTGAAGCTTTCTTT
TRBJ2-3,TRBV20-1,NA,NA,CSAMRQSSTVTQYF,TGCAGTGCTATGCGACAGTCCAGCACAGTTACGCAGTATTTT
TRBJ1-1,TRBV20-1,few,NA,CSASPSGINTEAFF,TGCAGTGCTAGCCCTTCGGGGATTAACACTGAAGCTTTCTTT
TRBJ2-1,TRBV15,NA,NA,CATSRERATYNEQFF,TGTGCCACCAGCAGAGAAAGGGCCACCTACAATGAGCAGTTCTTC
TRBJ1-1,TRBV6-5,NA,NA,CASSTGNPNTEAFF,TGTGCCAGCAGTACAGGGAATCCGAACACTGAAGCTTTCTTT
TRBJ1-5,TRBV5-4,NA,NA,CASSRRGSNQPQHF,TGTGCCAGCAGCCGGAGGGGGAGCAATCAGCCCCAGCATTTT
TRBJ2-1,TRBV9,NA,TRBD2,CASSVTTGTSGRRNEQFF,TGTGCCAGCAGCGTCACAACCGGGACTAGCGGTCGAAGAAATGAGCAGTTCTTC
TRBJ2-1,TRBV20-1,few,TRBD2,CSARTGLAGPNEQFF,TGCAGTGCTAGGACCGGACTAGCGGGGCCCAATGAGCAGTTCTTC
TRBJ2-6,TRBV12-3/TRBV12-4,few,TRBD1,CASRGQGASGANVLTF,TGTGCCAGTCGGGGACAGGGGGCTTCAGGGGCCAACGTCCTGACTTTC
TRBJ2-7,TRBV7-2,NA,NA,CASSDPGQQYF,TGTGCCAGCAGCGATCCGGGACAGCAGTACTTC
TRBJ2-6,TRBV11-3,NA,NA,CASSLGRLRTPTPGANVLTF,TGTGCCAGCAGCTTAGGACGCCTGAGGACCCCCACCCCTGGGGCCAACGTCCTGACTTTC
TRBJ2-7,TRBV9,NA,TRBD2,CASSVGLRGGYEQYF,TGTGCCAGCAGCGTAGGTTTGCGGGGGGGCTACGAGCAGTACTTC
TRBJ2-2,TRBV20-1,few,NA,CSARDGANTGELFF,TGCAGTGCTAGAGATGGGGCGAACACCGGGGAGCTGTTTTTT
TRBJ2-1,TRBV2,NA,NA,CATIARSYNEQFF,TGTGCCACAATCGCACGCTCCTACAATGAGCAGTTCTTC
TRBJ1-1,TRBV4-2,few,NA,CASSQDSDRGINTEAFF,TGTGCCAGCAGCCAAGATAGTGATCGGGGGATAAACACTGAAGCTTTCTTT